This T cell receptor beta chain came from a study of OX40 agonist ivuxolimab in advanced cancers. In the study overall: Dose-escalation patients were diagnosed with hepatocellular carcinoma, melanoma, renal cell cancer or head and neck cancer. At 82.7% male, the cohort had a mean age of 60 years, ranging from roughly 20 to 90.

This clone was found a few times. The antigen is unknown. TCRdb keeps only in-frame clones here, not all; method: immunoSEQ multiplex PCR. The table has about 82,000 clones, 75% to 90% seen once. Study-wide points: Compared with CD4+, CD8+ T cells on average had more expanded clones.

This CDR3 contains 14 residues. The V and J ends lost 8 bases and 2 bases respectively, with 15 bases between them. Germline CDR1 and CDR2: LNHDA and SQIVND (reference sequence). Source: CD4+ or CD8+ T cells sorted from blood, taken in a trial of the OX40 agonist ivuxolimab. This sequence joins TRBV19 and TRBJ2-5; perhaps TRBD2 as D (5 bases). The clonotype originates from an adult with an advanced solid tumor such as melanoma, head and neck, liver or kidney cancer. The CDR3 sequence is CASSKRIHQETQYF. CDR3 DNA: TGTGCCAGTTCGAAGCGGATCCATCAAGAGACCCAGTACTTC. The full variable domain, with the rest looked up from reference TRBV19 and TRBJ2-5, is DGGITQSPKYLFRKEGQNVTLSCEQNLNHDAMYWYRQDPGQGLRLIYYSQIVNDFQKGDIAEGYSVSREKKESFPLTVTSAQKNPTAFYLCASSKRIHQETQYFGPGTRLLVL.